This entry lists 19 T cell receptor beta chains sequenced from one sample in a study of OX40 agonist ivuxolimab in advanced cancers. Produced via immunoSEQ multiplex PCR; TCRdb's table is partial and in-frame only. The sample consists of roughly 64,000 clones, about 86% of them appearing once. Material: CD4+ or CD8+ T cells sorted from blood, obtained in a trial of the OX40 agonist ivuxolimab. The receptor set was obtained from an adult with an advanced solid tumor such as melanoma, head and neck, liver or kidney cancer.

V and J are TRBV11-3 and TRBJ2-7, with TRBD1 identical over 10 bases. The CDR3 contains 16 residues. J gave up 2 bases and V 4 bases, and 8 bases lay outside the gene matches. CDR1 is SGHNT and CDR2 is YENEEA in the germline V gene. Here the CDR3 reads CASSSTDRGYAYEQYF. CDR3 in DNA: TGTGCCAGCAGCTCCACGGACAGGGGGTACGCCTACGAGCAGTACTTC.

The chain has TRBV11-2 and TRBJ1-6; 7 nucleotides align to TRBD1. CDR1 and CDR2 (germline): SGHAT, FQNNGV. V lost 4 bases and J lost 6; bases outside the gene matches: 6. The CDR3 consists of 15 residues. DNA for the CDR3: TGTGCCAGCAGCTCTCGACAGGGTCCTAATTCACCCCTCCACTTT. As protein: CASSSRQGPNSPLHF.

Only one count was recorded for this clone. This chain's CDR3 is CASRTFGTGNGYTF. The CDR3 bases are TGTGCCAGCAGGACTTTCGGGACAGGGAATGGCTACACCTTC. V usage is TRBV2 and J usage is TRBJ1-2, with TRBD1 matching over 9 bases. Trimming removed 6 bases from V and 6 bases from J; junction bases left unmatched: 8. This CDR3 region has 14 residues. The V gene's germline CDR1 is SNHLY and CDR2 FYNNEI.

This chain connects TRBV9 to TRBJ1-5; 7 bases are shared with TRBD1. The junction had 4 bases not matched to a gene; V was cut back by 0 bases and J by 4 bases. CDR1 and CDR2 from the germline V gene are SGDLS and YYNGEE. This CDR3 region has 15 residues. The chain's CDR3 is CASSVVPDRNQPQHF. The CDR3 DNA reads TGTGCCAGCAGCGTAGTCCCGGACAGGAATCAGCCCCAGCATTTT.

The chain is built from TRBV5-5 and TRBJ1-3; 10 bases match TRBD1. With V trimmed by 0 bases and J by 0 bases, 12 bases remained unmatched. The CDR3 spans 20 residues. Germline assignment: CDR1 SGHKS and CDR2 YYEKEE (reference sequence). This chain's CDR3 is CASSLAGGQGPAISGNTIYF. The CDR3 coding sequence is TGTGCCAGCAGCTTGGCCGGGGGACAGGGGCCCGCCATCTCTGGAAACACCATATATTTT. Complete variable domain (other parts from reference TRBV5-5 and TRBJ1-3): DAGVTQSPTHLIKTRGQQVTLRCSPISGHKSVSWYQQVLGQGPQFIFQYYEKEERGRGNFPDRFSARQFPNYSSELNVNALLLGDSALYLCASSLAGGQGPAISGNTIYFGEGSWLTVV.

This sequence joins TRBV28 and TRBJ1-4; TRBD1 agrees at 11 bases. The CDR3 runs to 16 residues. CDR1 MDHEN and CDR2 SYDVKM come from the germline V gene. V dropped 5 bases and J dropped 3; count of bases not matched to a gene: 5. The CDR3 protein is CASSPGQGEANEKLFF. The DNA of the CDR3 is TGTGCCAGCAGTCCGGGACAGGGGGAAGCTAATGAAAAACTGTTTTTT.

The chain combines TRBV7-9 with TRBJ2-6; a possible D gene is TRBD2 (6 bases). CDR1 and CDR2 from the germline V gene are SEHNR and FQNEAQ (reference sequence). Trimming pared 1 base from V and 3 bases from J, leaving 13 bases between. The CDR3 has 17 amino acids. The CDR3: CASSLGPLASGANVLTF. The CDR3 nucleotides are TGTGCCAGCAGCTTAGGGCCCCTAGCGAGTGGGGCCAACGTCCTGACTTTC. Drawing the rest from reference TRBV7-9 and TRBJ2-6, the complete variable domain is DTGVSQNPRHKITKRGQNVTFRCDPISEHNRLYWYRQTLGQGPEFLTYFQNEAQLEKSRLLSDRFSAERPKGSFSTLEIQRTEQGDSAMYLCASSLGPLASGANVLTFGAGSRLTVL.

This sequence joins TRBV5-8 and TRBJ2-3, with D unresolved. Germline V gene sequence: CDR1 SGHTS, CDR2 YDEGEE. V was clipped by 0 bases and J by 6 bases, with 14 bases between them. CDR3 length: 15 residues. The CDR3 nucleotides read TGTGCCAGCAGCTTGGCCAAGCTATTCATGGATACGCAGTATTTT. Amino acid sequence: CASSLAKLFMDTQYF.

V gene TRBV29-1 combines with J gene TRBJ2-5; D gene unclear. With 2 bases removed from V and 2 bases from J, the gap between germline ends came to 9 bases. Germline V gene data show CDR1 as SQVTM and CDR2 as ANQGSEA. This CDR3 is built from 13 residues. DNA for the CDR3: TGCAGCGTTGAACCCAGAAGACAAGAGACCCAGTACTTC. This codes for CSVEPRRQETQYF.

The chain carries TRBV15 and TRBJ2-5; 7 nucleotides agree with TRBD2. The V and J ends lost 1 base and 2 bases, in that order; junction bases with no gene match: 7. The germline V gene has CDR1 LNHNV and CDR2 YYDKDF (reference sequence). This CDR3 spans 16 amino acids. The DNA of the CDR3 is TGTGCCACCAGCAGAGTACCGATGGGGGGGCAAGAGACCCAGTACTTC. Translated, it gives CATSRVPMGGQETQYF. The full variable domain, rest sourced from reference TRBV15 and TRBJ2-5, is DAMVIQNPRYQVTQFGKPVTLSCSQTLNHNVMYWYQQKSSQAPKLLFHYYDKDFNNEADTPDNFQSRRPNTSFCFLDIRSPGLGDTAMYLCATSRVPMGGQETQYFGPGTRLLVL.

V usage is TRBV11-2 and J usage is TRBJ1-5, with no clear D. Germline V gene sequence: CDR1 SGHAT, CDR2 FQNNGV. Trimming took off 2 bases at V and 4 bases at J, with 6 bases between the two ends. The CDR3 totals 13 residues. The CDR3 nucleotides read TGTGCCAGCAGCTTAAGGGTAAATCAGCCCCAGCATTTT. It yields the protein CASSLRVNQPQHF.

This chain connects TRBV11-3 to TRBJ1-2; no reliable D call. The CDR3 contains 15 residues. Germline loops: CDR1 SGHNT, CDR2 YENEEA. V lost 5 bases, J lost 0 bases, and 13 bases lay in between. CDR3 protein: CASSNRREANYGYTF. The CDR3 bases are TGTGCCAGCAGCAACCGACGGGAAGCTAACTATGGCTACACCTTC. Filled out from reference TRBV11-3 and TRBJ1-2, the complete variable domain reads EAGVVQSPRYKIIEKKQPVAFWCNPISGHNTLYWYLQNLGQGPELLIRYENEEAVDDSQLPKDRFSAERLKGVDSTLKIQPAELGDSAVYLCASSNRREANYGYTFGSGTRLTVV.

In its sample, this clone was seen once. The chain combines TRBV7-3 with TRBJ2-2, with D possibly matching TRBD1 (6 bases). This CDR3 has 17 amino acids. Germline values: CDR1 SGHTA, CDR2 FQGTGA. V lost 2 bases and J lost 1, with 14 bases in between. As DNA, the CDR3 is TGTGCCAGCAGCTTACCCCGCCCAGGGGAGAACACCGGGGAGCTGTTTTTT. Its protein is CASSLPRPGENTGELFF.

The chain recombines TRBV28 with TRBJ1-2; D may be TRBD1 (5 bases). Germline CDR1 is MDHEN and CDR2 is SYDVKM. The CDR3 extends over 12 amino acids. CDR3 residues: CVVGRAGSGYTF. CDR3 bases: TGTGTGGTGGGCAGGGCGGGCTCAGGCTACACCTTC.

The chain recombines TRBV28 with TRBJ2-2; D ambiguous. This CDR3 is built from 16 residues. Germline values: CDR1 MDHEN, CDR2 SYDVKM. V lost 1 base, J lost 6 bases, and 15 bases lay in between. The CDR3, as DNA: TGTGCCAGCAGTTTATTGTTTTTGGTGGGCGCCGGGGAGCTGTTTTTT. This translates into CASSLLFLVGAGELFF.

This chain connects TRBV7-9 to TRBJ1-1; TRBD1 is a possible D gene (5 bases). CDR1 SEHNR and CDR2 FQNEAQ come from the germline V gene (reference sequence). V was trimmed by 5 bases and J by 0 bases, leaving 10 bases between them. CDR3 size: 14 residues. The CDR3 DNA reads as TGTGCCAGCAGCCACGGCAGGGTGAACACTGAAGCTTTCTTT. This gives the protein CASSHGRVNTEAFF.

The rearrangement joins TRBV6-1 to TRBJ2-4; 8 bases map to TRBD1. Germline CDR1 reads MNHNS; CDR2 reads SASEGT. This CDR3 comprises 14 residues. V gave up 6 bases and J gave up 8 bases; unmatched junction bases: 9. CDR3 in DNA: TGTGCCAGCAGGGACAGGGCGGGAAGGGACATTCAGTACTTC. Protein sequence: CASRDRAGRDIQYF.

The J gene is TRBJ2-5, the V gene TRBV28, with TRBD2 matching over 10 bases. After removal of 6 bases from V and 4 bases from J, the junction contained 8 bases not matched to a gene. This CDR3 has 15 amino acids. Germline V CDR1 and CDR2: MDHEN, SYDVKM. The CDR3 nucleotides are TGTGCCAGCAGCCCAGCGGGGGGGCCGGGAGAGACCCAGTACTTC. This translates into CASSPAGGPGETQYF.

The chain couples TRBV11-3 to TRBJ2-2; D not certain. Germline CDR1 reads SGHNT; CDR2 reads YENEEA. The CDR3 covers 13 residues. Trimming cost V 5 bases and J 5 bases, with 9 bases left between them. The DNA for the CDR3 is TGTGCCAGCAGCCCGGCCTGGACCGGGGAGCTGTTTTTT. Translation: CASSPAWTGELFF.